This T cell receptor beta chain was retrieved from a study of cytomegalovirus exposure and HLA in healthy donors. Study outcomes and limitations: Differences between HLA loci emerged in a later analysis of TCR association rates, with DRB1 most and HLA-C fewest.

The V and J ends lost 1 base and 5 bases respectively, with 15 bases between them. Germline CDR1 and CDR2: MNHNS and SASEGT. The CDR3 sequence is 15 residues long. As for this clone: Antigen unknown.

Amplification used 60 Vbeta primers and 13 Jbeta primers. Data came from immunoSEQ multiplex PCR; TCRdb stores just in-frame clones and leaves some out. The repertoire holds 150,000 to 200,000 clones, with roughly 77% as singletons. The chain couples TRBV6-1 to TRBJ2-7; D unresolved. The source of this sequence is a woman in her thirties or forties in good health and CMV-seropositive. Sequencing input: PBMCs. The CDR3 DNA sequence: TGTGCCAGCAGTGAAGGTTGGGTCGCGGTCGACGAGCAGTACTTC. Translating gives CASSEGWVAVDEQYF.